This T cell receptor beta chain comes out of a study of cytotoxic CD8 clonotypes in ibrutinib-treated CLL. The wider study: By median about 69 months, approximately 12 had progressed and around 14 stayed remitted; responses had been 2 complete and roughly 25 partial. Following treatment for a median roughly twelve months, range 6 to 36, response samples were then taken.

Germline assignment: CDR1 GTSNPN and CDR2 SVGIG (reference sequence). CDR3 size: 17 residues. V lost 1 base to trimming and J lost 0 bases, with 16 bases between them. Clones were sequenced by immunoSEQ multiplex PCR, and TCRdb holds only the in-frame ones, with some missing. The data show around 310,000 clones, with roughly 85% seen just once and 5% to 7% held by the top ten. The TCR sequence derives from a human donor with chronic lymphocytic leukemia. The input for sequencing was PBMCs, taken before ibrutinib treatment. V is TRBV30 and J is TRBJ2-1; possibly TRBD2 for D (5 bases). The CDR3 coding sequence is TGTGCCTGGAGTGCCCTCTGGGAGATAACCTCCTACAATGAGCAGTTCTTC. This translates into CAWSALWEITSYNEQFF.